This T cell receptor (beta chain) was captured by sequencing in a study of blood T cell repertoires in COVID-19. For the study at large: Whether acute or convalescent, the COVID-19 samples came from the United States, Italy and Spain.

Participants were aged roughly 18 to 90 years from more than 20 US areas. Membership in each cohort depended on participant-reported clinical history. In the original analysis: The authors estimated nucleated cell counts from reference gene primer amplification. Sequenced by immunoSEQ multiplex PCR; TCRdb stores in-frame clones only, minus some. That table gives V, J and clone size, and the DNA gave D and trimming. Of about 210,000 clones detected, more than 70% appear once; the ten largest clones hold under 4.5%. This CDR3 comprises 15 residues. Trimming took off 0 bases at V and 4 bases at J, with 10 bases between the two ends. Germline V gene sequence: CDR1 SGHRS, CDR2 YFSETQ.

V and J are TRBV5-1 and TRBJ2-2; possibly TRBD1 for D (5 bases). The TCR was taken from a man aged 25 to 40 with acute COVID-19. The sequencing sample was made of PBMCs or T cells enriched from blood (not recorded which). The CDR3 is CASSLARDVTGELFF. The CDR3 coding sequence is TGCGCCAGCAGCTTGGCCAGGGATGTCACCGGGGAGCTGTTTTTT.